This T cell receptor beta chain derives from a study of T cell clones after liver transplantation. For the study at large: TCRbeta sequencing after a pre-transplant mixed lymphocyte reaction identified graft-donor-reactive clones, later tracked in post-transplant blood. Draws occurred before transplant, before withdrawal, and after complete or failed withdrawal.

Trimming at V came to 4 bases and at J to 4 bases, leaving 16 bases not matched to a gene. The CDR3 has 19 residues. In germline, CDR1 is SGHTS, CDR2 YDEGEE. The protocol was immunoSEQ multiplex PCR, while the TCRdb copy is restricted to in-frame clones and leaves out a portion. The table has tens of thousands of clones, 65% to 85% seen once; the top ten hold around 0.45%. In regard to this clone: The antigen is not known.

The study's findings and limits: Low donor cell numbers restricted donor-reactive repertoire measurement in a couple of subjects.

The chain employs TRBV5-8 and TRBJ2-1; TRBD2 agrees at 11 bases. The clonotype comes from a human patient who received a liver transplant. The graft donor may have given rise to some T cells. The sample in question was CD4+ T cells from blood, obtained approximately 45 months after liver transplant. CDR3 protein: CASSRGTPVGLAAYNEQFF. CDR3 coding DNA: TGTGCCAGCAGCCGAGGGACACCGGTGGGACTAGCGGCTTACAATGAGCAGTTCTTC.